Below are 32 T cell receptor beta chains sequenced from a single sample in a study of CD8+ T cells in alopecia areata. Treatment described: oral pan-JAK inhibitor, 5-10 mg twice daily. Extraction of RNA preceded its reverse transcription into cDNA, which served as the sequencing template. Measured with immunoSEQ multiplex PCR; TCRdb has only the in-frame clones, and not every one. The table lists approximately 200,000 clones, approximately 56% of them singletons. The specimen was CD4+ T cells sorted from blood, collected at week 4, from a patient treated with tofacitinib. The receptors come from a human donor with alopecia areata.

The V gene is TRBV5-1, the J gene TRBJ1-5, with D hard to call. V shed 1 base and J shed 7 bases, with 6 bases lying between them. There are 12 residues in the CDR3. Germline CDR1 is SGHRS and CDR2 is YFSETQ. The CDR3 sequence is CASSLLGQPQHF. The CDR3 DNA reads as TGCGCCAGCAGCTTGCTGGGCCAGCCCCAGCATTTT.

V gene TRBV10-3 combines with J gene TRBJ2-7, with TRBD1 identical over 7 bases. Germline assignment: CDR1 ENHRY and CDR2 SYGVKD. This CDR3 comprises 14 residues. Trimming at V came to 4 bases and at J to 2 bases, leaving 5 bases not matched to a gene. The CDR3 DNA reads TGTGCCATCAGTGGAGACCAGGGGGCCTACGAGCAGTACTTC. Its protein product is CAISGDQGAYEQYF.

The DNA of the CDR3 is TGCAGCATCTTGAGGTGGCCTAGCTCCTACAATGAGCAGTTCTTC. As protein: CSILRWPSSYNEQFF. This chain joins TRBV29-1 and TRBJ2-1; no firm D call. V lost 8 bases, J lost 0 bases, and 17 bases lay in between. CDR3 size: 15 residues. The V gene's germline CDR1 is SQVTM and CDR2 ANQGSEA.

This rearrangement joins TRBV7-2 to TRBJ1-2; unclear D gene. Germline CDR1 is SGHTA and CDR2 is FQGNSA. Trimming removed 1 base from V and 1 base from J, with 7 bases in between. CDR3 length equals 14 residues. CDR3 in DNA: TGTGCCAGCAGCTTAGGCCACCGTAACTATGGCTACACCTTC. This translates into CASSLGHRNYGYTF.

The V gene is TRBV29-1, the J gene TRBJ2-1; possibly TRBD1 or TRBD2 for D (6 bases each). CDR1 is SQVTM and CDR2 is ANQGSEA in the germline V gene. With 7 bases removed from V and 2 bases from J, the gap between germline ends came to 15 bases. There are 14 residues in the CDR3. CDR3 region: CSGEGEAAYNEQFF. The CDR3 DNA is TGCAGCGGTGAGGGGGAGGCTGCCTACAATGAGCAGTTCTTC.

The chain joins TRBV7-2 to TRBJ2-5, with TRBD1 as a possible D gene (8 bases). Per the germline V gene, CDR1 is SGHTA and CDR2 is FQGNSA. This CDR3 is built from 14 residues. V was shortened by 5 bases and J by 4 bases, with 14 bases between the two germline ends. As DNA, the CDR3 is TGTGCCAGCAGCCCGGACAGGGAGGGAGAGACCCAGTACTTC. Encoded protein: CASSPDREGETQYF.

J is TRBJ2-3 and V is TRBV11-2; possibly TRBD2 for D (5 bases). Germline-derived CDR1 and CDR2 are SGHAT and FQNNGV. This CDR3 has 15 residues. The V and J ends lost 5 bases and 4 bases respectively, with 16 bases between them. This chain's CDR3 is CASSPSGFRADTQYF. CDR3 bases: TGTGCCAGCAGCCCCAGCGGATTTAGGGCAGATACGCAGTATTTT.

The V gene is TRBV27, the J gene TRBJ2-1; unclear D gene. Germline V gene sequence: CDR1 MNHEY, CDR2 SMNVEV (reference sequence). V was cut by 5 bases and J by 12 bases, with 8 bases left in between. The CDR3 consists of 10 residues. This CDR3 is CASSARWQFF. The CDR3 coding sequence is TGTGCCAGCAGTGCGAGATGGCAGTTCTTC.

The chain combines TRBV5-1 with TRBJ1-5, with 10 bases lining up with TRBD1. The length of the CDR3 is 20 residues. Trimming at V came to 4 bases and at J to 1 base, leaving 17 bases not matched to a gene. The germline gives CDR1 SGHRS, CDR2 YFSETQ. The CDR3 DNA follows: TGCGCCAGCAGCCCCTGGCCGGGACAGGGGACAGGTGGAAGCAATCAGCCCCAGCATTTT. Translated: CASSPWPGQGTGGSNQPQHF.

This clone occurred a few times. The chain joins TRBV30 to TRBJ2-1, with unresolved D. This CDR3 spans 13 amino acids. Germline CDR1 GTSNPN, CDR2 SVGIG (reference sequence). V lost 2 bases to trimming and J lost 2 bases, with 7 bases between them. The CDR3 nucleotides read TGTGCCTGGAGTAGGCGTACCTACAATGAGCAGTTCTTC. The encoded protein is CAWSRRTYNEQFF.

This rearrangement joins TRBV30 to TRBJ1-2; unclear D gene. Germline loops: CDR1 GTSNPN, CDR2 SVGIG (reference sequence). CDR3 length: 15 amino acids. Trimming took 1 base from V and 3 from J, leaving 15 bases between them. The CDR3 here is CAWSAGHRAYYGYTF. In DNA, the CDR3 is TGTGCCTGGAGTGCCGGCCACCGGGCCTACTATGGCTACACCTTC.

This chain uses TRBV2 with TRBJ2-5; a weak D match, TRBD1 (5 bases). Trimming took off 4 bases at V and 5 bases at J, with 8 bases between the two ends. CDR3 length: 12 amino acids. The V gene's germline CDR1 is SNHLY and CDR2 FYNNEI. CDR3 loop: CASSGRQETQYF. Here the CDR3 DNA reads TGTGCCAGCAGTGGACGACAGGAGACCCAGTACTTC.

This clone was seen a handful of times. V gene TRBV29-1 combines with J gene TRBJ2-2; D gene unclear. Looked up from germline, CDR1 is SQVTM and CDR2 is ANQGSEA. This CDR3 region has 13 residues. Trimming removed 4 bases at V and 6 bases at J, with 12 bases between. The DNA of the CDR3 is TGCAGCGTTGCAGGTTTTTGGGCCGGGGAGCTGTTTTTT. Translation: CSVAGFWAGELFF.

The CDR3: CASSDGTSYNEQFF. The CDR3 DNA reads TGTGCCAGCAGTGACGGGACATCATACAATGAGCAGTTCTTC. The chain combines TRBV2 with TRBJ2-1; perhaps TRBD1 as D (6 bases). This CDR3 has 14 residues. Germline CDR1 reads SNHLY; CDR2 reads FYNNEI. V lost 3 bases to trimming and J lost 4 bases, with 10 bases between them.

V gene TRBV6-5 combines with J gene TRBJ2-5, with D perhaps TRBD1 or TRBD2 (5 bases each). Trimming removed 6 bases from V and 1 base from J, with 9 bases in between. Germline CDR1 MNHEY, CDR2 SVGAGI. The CDR3 consists of 13 residues. The CDR3 sequence is CASSQRGQETQYF. CDR3 nucleotides: TGTGCCAGCAGCCAGAGGGGCCAAGAGACCCAGTACTTC.

The chain combines TRBV5-4 with TRBJ2-1, with TRBD2 matching 10 bases. The CDR3 covers 16 residues. Looked up from germline, CDR1 is SGHNT and CDR2 is YYREEE (reference sequence). V was pared by 4 bases and J by 1 base, with 5 bases of the junction left unmatched. The CDR3 coding sequence is TGTGCCAGCAGCGTTCCGGGACTAGCGTCCTACAATGAGCAGTTCTTC. Amino acid sequence: CASSVPGLASYNEQFF.

The sample holds a few counts of this clone. The chain couples TRBV29-1 to TRBJ2-1; 8 bases align to TRBD2. The CDR3 contains 13 residues. Germline loops: CDR1 SQVTM, CDR2 ANQGSEA. Trimming removed 8 bases from V and 7 bases from J; junction bases left unmatched: 10. DNA of the CDR3: TGCAGCCTACACTTAGCGGGACGGAATGAGCAGTTCTTC. It translates to CSLHLAGRNEQFF.

The chain uses TRBV29-1 and TRBJ2-3; TRBD1 matches at 9 bases. The CDR3 consists of 16 residues. In germline, CDR1 is SQVTM, CDR2 ANQGSEA. Losses at the gene ends were 3 bases for V and 6 bases for J; bases not matched to a gene: 13. The CDR3 nucleotides are TGCAGCGTTGAGACAGGGGGTACCGGGACGGGGGATACGCAGTATTTT. Amino acid sequence: CSVETGGTGTGDTQYF.

The gene calls are TRBV29-1 and TRBJ2-5; 11 bases are shared with TRBD2. This CDR3 has 13 amino acids. The germline CDR1 and CDR2 sequences are SQVTM and ANQGSEA. J gave up 5 bases and V 7 bases, and 6 bases lay outside the gene matches. The CDR3 protein is CSDIAGGRETQYF. The CDR3 bases are TGCAGCGACATAGCGGGAGGGCGGGAGACCCAGTACTTC.

The V and J genes are TRBV29-1 and TRBJ1-4, with TRBD1 matching 9 bases. Germline CDR1 and CDR2: SQVTM and ANQGSEA. Trimming cost V 2 bases and J 8 bases; bases outside gene matches: 3. The CDR3 runs 13 residues. CDR3 loop: CSVEWTGEEKLFF. CDR3 sequence (DNA): TGCAGCGTTGAATGGACAGGGGAGGAAAAACTGTTTTTT.

V and J are TRBV18 and TRBJ1-1; 10 bases line up with TRBD1. The germline gives CDR1 KGHSH, CDR2 LQKENI. The CDR3 has 15 amino acids. Germline trimming cut 6 bases from V and 3 bases from J; bases unmatched to any gene: 7. This CDR3 is CASSGGQGHHTEAFF. The CDR3 DNA is TGTGCCAGCTCGGGGGGACAGGGGCACCACACTGAAGCTTTCTTT.

DNA of the CDR3: TGTGCCTGGAGTGTCCTCGCGAACACCGGGGAGCTGTTTTTT. Its protein product is CAWSVLANTGELFF. The rearrangement uses TRBV30 and TRBJ2-2; D remains ambiguous. Germline loops: CDR1 GTSNPN, CDR2 SVGIG (reference sequence). This CDR3 contains 14 residues. V was cut by 0 bases and J by 0 bases, with 5 bases left in between.

The genes are TRBV19 and TRBJ2-1; D remains ambiguous. The length of the CDR3 is 12 residues. Trimming left V 4 bases short and J 8 bases short, with 9 bases between. Germline V gives CDR1 LNHDA, CDR2 SQIVND (reference sequence). The CDR3 DNA reads as TGTGCCAGTAGTACCCGCACCCATGAGCAGTTCTTC. As protein: CASSTRTHEQFF.

This rearrangement joins TRBV28 to TRBJ1-2, with D uncertain. Germline CDR1 MDHEN, CDR2 SYDVKM. V lost 5 bases and J lost 8, with 9 bases in between. CDR3 length: 11 amino acids. DNA of the CDR3: TGTGCCAGCAGTCGGAGAACCGGCTACACCTTC. As protein: CASSRRTGYTF.

The chain links TRBV7-9 to TRBJ2-1; D is ambiguous. The V end was cut by 5 bases, the J end by 6 bases, with 17 bases between. Germline values: CDR1 SEHNR, CDR2 FQNEAQ (reference sequence). The CDR3 extends over 15 amino acids. CDR3: CASSPGSRRTNEQFF. The CDR3 DNA reads as TGTGCCAGCAGCCCCGGCAGCCGACGGACCAATGAGCAGTTCTTC.

The J gene is TRBJ1-2, the V gene TRBV10-3, with D uncertain. Germline-derived CDR1 and CDR2 are ENHRY and SYGVKD. The CDR3 runs 13 residues. V lost 3 bases to trimming and J lost 7 bases, with 12 bases between them. The CDR3 here is CAISDVRKAGYTF. The CDR3 DNA reads TGTGCCATCAGTGACGTTCGCAAGGCTGGCTACACCTTC.

This clone was seen a handful of times. The chain has TRBV29-1 and TRBJ1-1; D may be TRBD1 (5 bases). This CDR3 is 14 amino acids long. Germline loops: CDR1 SQVTM, CDR2 ANQGSEA. V shed 2 bases and J shed 1 base, with 11 bases lying between them. The CDR3 protein is CSVENRGGNTEAFF. DNA for the CDR3: TGCAGCGTTGAAAACCGGGGGGGGAACACTGAAGCTTTCTTT.

The chain links TRBV28 to TRBJ2-7; 10 nucleotides agree with TRBD1. Germline CDR1 MDHEN, CDR2 SYDVKM. V lost 4 bases, J lost 2 bases, and 5 bases stayed unmatched. This CDR3 has 15 residues. CDR3 DNA sequence: TGTGCCAGCAGTTCCCGGGACAGGGGCGCCTACGAGCAGTACTTC. It is translated as CASSSRDRGAYEQYF.

This chain links TRBV18 with TRBJ2-7; D uncertain. This CDR3 comprises 13 residues. Trimming removed 3 bases at V and 1 base at J, with 7 bases between. Germline V gene lookup returns CDR1 KGHSH and CDR2 LQKENI. CDR3 loop: CASSPVGSYEQYF. The CDR3 nucleotides are TGTGCCAGCTCACCGGTTGGTTCCTACGAGCAGTACTTC.

The V and J genes are TRBV30 and TRBJ2-4; a possible D gene is TRBD2 (5 bases). The length of the CDR3 is 19 residues. The V end lost 1 base, the J end lost 1 base, and 23 bases lay between the germline ends. Looked up from germline, CDR1 is GTSNPN and CDR2 is SVGIG (reference sequence). The CDR3 nucleotides read TGTGCCTGGAGTGAGGGTACTATGTACGGCGGGCCCGCCAAAAACATTCAGTACTTC. Translation gives CAWSEGTMYGGPAKNIQYF.

V and J are TRBV11-2 and TRBJ2-5; D gene uncertain. V was pared by 4 bases and J by 4 bases, with 10 bases between. Per germline, CDR1 SGHAT and CDR2 FQNNGV. The CDR3 consists of 13 residues. The CDR3 sequence: CASSSNTGETQYF. In DNA form, the CDR3 reads TGTGCCAGCAGCTCAAACACCGGAGAGACCCAGTACTTC.

The chain recombines TRBV6-5 with TRBJ1-3, with unresolved D. CDR3 length: 15 residues. Germline V gene lookup returns CDR1 MNHEY and CDR2 SVGAGI. V shed 5 bases and J shed 2 bases, with 13 bases lying between them. The CDR3 nucleotides are TGTGCCAGCAGTGTTCAGGAATACGCTGGAAACACCATATATTTT. Amino acid sequence: CASSVQEYAGNTIYF.